This record looks at one T cell receptor (beta chain) sequence and its context. What it binds is not known. Its ends do not fully match the called genes, so a read error is possible. The source of the sample is a study of blood T cells in healthy people across ages. There are 18 residues in the CDR3. Germline V CDR1 and CDR2: SGHNT, YYREEE (reference sequence). Whole-study results and caveats: Both naive CD4+ cell counts and diversity were greater in long-lived donors than in aged donors.

Per-sample yields of isolated PBMCs were at least 6 million. Together with a sample-barcoded 5' primer, a J-beta primer mix was included in a second PCR lasting about 6 to 11 cycles. TCRdb reprocessed the 5' RACE reads via MiXCR and lists one record per CDR3 protein. The sample holds roughly 410,000 distinct CDR3 sequences, 50% to 60% seen once. The sequenced sample was blood. This clonotype originated in a man in his sixties in good health. The chain couples TRBV5-4 to TRBJ2-6; TRBD2 matches 11 bases. The CDR3 sequence: CASSLPSGGISGANVPTF. In DNA form, the CDR3 reads TGTGCCAGCAGCTTGCCTAGCGGGGGGATCTCTGGGGCCAACGTCCCGACTTTC.